The 14 T cell receptor beta chains below all came from one sample that was sequenced in a study of blood T cell repertoires in COVID-19. TCRdb's table, derived via immunoSEQ multiplex PCR, lists solely in-frame clones and lacks some. The table records 110,000 to 150,000 clones, about 90% of them present only once. The sequenced sample was PBMCs or T cells enriched from blood (not recorded which). These receptors were taken from a man in his 60s who had recovered from COVID-19.

V and J are TRBV18 and TRBJ1-1; perhaps TRBD1 as D (6 bases). The CDR3 covers 16 residues. Trimming cost V 1 base and J 8 bases, with 20 bases left between them. Germline lookup yields CDR1 KGHSH and CDR2 LQKENI. CDR3 in DNA: TGTGCCAGCTCACCACTCCCAGGGGCCGAAGTGGGCGAAGCTTTCTTT. Translating gives CASSPLPGAEVGEAFF.

The chain has TRBV7-6 and TRBJ1-5; no reliable D call. The germline V gene encodes CDR1 SGHVS and CDR2 FNYEAQ. This CDR3 has 13 residues. The V end was cut by 5 bases, the J end by 6 bases, with 11 bases between. CDR3: CASSAGGGQPQHF. CDR3 nucleotide sequence: TGTGCCAGCAGCGCCGGTGGAGGTCAGCCCCAGCATTTT. The full variable domain, in which reference TRBV7-6 and TRBJ1-5 provide the parts outside the CDR3, is GAGVSQSPRYKVTKRGQDVALRCDPISGHVSLYWYRQALGQGPEFLTYFNYEAQQDKSGLPNDRFSAERPEGSISTLTIQRTEQRDSAMYRCASSAGGGQPQHFGDGTRLSIL.

The genes are TRBV13 and TRBJ1-1, with no clear D. CDR3 size: 14 residues. Trimming removed 5 bases from V and 1 base from J, with 11 bases in between. The germline V gene encodes CDR1 PRHDT and CDR2 FYEKMQ (reference sequence). Written as DNA, the CDR3 is TGTGCCAGCAGCCCTGAACACAGGAACACTGAAGCTTTCTTT. Protein product: CASSPEHRNTEAFF.

The chain employs TRBV6-4 and TRBJ2-3; a possible D gene is TRBD2 (5 bases). CDR1 is MRHNA, CDR2 SNTAGT, per germline. The CDR3 contains 13 residues. V was cut by 6 bases and J by 7 bases, with 14 bases left in between. This CDR3 is CASSEGIGNTQYF. CDR3 DNA: TGTGCCAGCAGCGAGGGTATTGGGAATACGCAGTATTTT.

This chain joins TRBV7-3 and TRBJ2-1, with D possibly being TRBD1 (6 bases). Between the trimmed V and J ends, which lost 2 bases and 8 bases, there was a span of 13 bases. CDR1 is SGHTA, CDR2 FQGTGA, per germline. The CDR3 has 14 residues. CDR3 amino acids: CASSLGDRPDEQFF. The DNA of the CDR3 is TGTGCCAGCAGCTTAGGAGACAGGCCCGATGAGCAGTTCTTC.

The chain joins TRBV5-1 to TRBJ1-4; 7 bases line up with TRBD1. J lost 5 bases, V lost 4 bases, and 5 bases had no gene match. From germline, CDR1 is SGHRS and CDR2 YFSETQ. The CDR3 runs 14 residues. The CDR3 bases are TGCGCCAGCAGCCTCGACAGGGTGAATGAAAAACTGTTTTTT. It specifies CASSLDRVNEKLFF. Using reference TRBV5-1 and TRBJ1-4 for the parts outside the CDR3, the full variable domain is KAGVTQTPRYLIKTRGQQVTLSCSPISGHRSVSWYQQTPGQGLQFLFEYFSETQRNKGNFPGRFSGRQFSNSRSEMNVSTLELGDSALYLCASSLDRVNEKLFFGSGTQLSVL.

V and J are TRBV19 and TRBJ2-1; D is undetermined. Trimming took 3 bases from V and 0 from J, leaving 9 bases between them. Per the germline V gene, CDR1 is LNHDA and CDR2 is SQIVND (reference sequence). The CDR3 has 15 amino acids. The CDR3 spells CASSMIPSSYNEQFF. In DNA form, the CDR3 reads TGTGCCAGTAGTATGATACCGAGCTCCTACAATGAGCAGTTCTTC.

This clone appeared once. The chain uses TRBV2 and TRBJ1-5; the D is unclear. Germline V gene data show CDR1 as SNHLY and CDR2 as FYNNEI. There are 15 residues in the CDR3. The germline V and J ends were trimmed by 2 bases and 1 base, with 9 bases remaining between them. CDR3 amino acids: CASSEFGGSNQPQHF. CDR3 DNA: TGTGCCAGCAGTGAATTTGGCGGAAGCAATCAGCCCCAGCATTTT.

This clone has a handful of counts. The chain employs TRBV10-3 and TRBJ1-4; 7 bases fit TRBD1. Germline loops: CDR1 ENHRY, CDR2 SYGVKD. Trimming at V came to 6 bases and at J to 6 bases, leaving 7 bases not matched to a gene. The CDR3 runs 14 residues. Here the CDR3 DNA reads TGTGCCATCAGGAAGGGGCAGGGGGATGAAAAACTGTTTTTT. Its translation: CAIRKGQGDEKLFF.

The chain has TRBV6-5 and TRBJ2-7; D might be TRBD2 (6 bases). The CDR3 has 13 amino acids. The ends were cut back, 3 bases at V and 2 bases at J, with 8 bases in the middle. Per germline, CDR1 MNHEY and CDR2 SVGAGI. CDR3 nucleotide sequence: TGTGCCAGCAGTTATCGCGGGGCCTACGAGCAGTACTTC. It is translated as CASSYRGAYEQYF.

This clone has a single count. The CDR3 nucleotides are TGTGCCAGCTCACCCACGACAGGGGTTGACACTGAAGCTTTCTTT. It codes for CASSPTTGVDTEAFF. The chain has TRBV18 and TRBJ1-1; 8 bases are a match to TRBD1. The V gene end was trimmed by 3 bases and the J gene end by 3 bases; junction bases not matched to a gene: 6. Germline CDR1 KGHSH, CDR2 LQKENI. The CDR3 is 15 residues long. The full variable domain, rest sourced from reference TRBV18 and TRBJ1-1, is NAGVMQNPRHLVRRRGQEARLRCSPMKGHSHVYWYRQLPEEGLKFMVYLQKENIIDESGMPKERFSAEFPKEGPSILRIQQVVRGDSAAYFCASSPTTGVDTEAFFGQGTRLTVV.

The chain is built from TRBV9 and TRBJ1-3; D may be TRBD1 (5 bases). V was pared by 0 bases and J by 2 bases, with 9 bases between. Per germline, CDR1 SGDLS and CDR2 YYNGEE. The CDR3 totals 15 residues. CDR3 sequence (DNA): TGTGCCAGCAGCGTAGGAGCGGGGGCTGGAAACACCATATATTTT. It yields the protein CASSVGAGAGNTIYF.

This sequence joins TRBV18 and TRBJ2-1; the D gene is possibly TRBD2 (5 bases). Germline assignment: CDR1 KGHSH and CDR2 LQKENI. CDR3 size: 13 residues. V shed 3 bases and J shed 10 bases, with 13 bases lying between them. CDR3 nucleotide sequence: TGTGCCAGCTCACCTGAGTTGGGCGGGGAGCAGTTCTTC. Translated: CASSPELGGEQFF.

The chain joins TRBV7-8 to TRBJ1-1; D gene unclear. The CDR3 is 13 amino acids. Trimming took off 4 bases at V and 4 bases at J, with 10 bases between the two ends. Germline V gene data show CDR1 as SGHVS and CDR2 as FQNEAQ. CDR3 sequence reads: CASSYSDSTEAFF. CDR3 sequence (DNA): TGTGCCAGCAGCTATTCCGACTCCACTGAAGCTTTCTTT.